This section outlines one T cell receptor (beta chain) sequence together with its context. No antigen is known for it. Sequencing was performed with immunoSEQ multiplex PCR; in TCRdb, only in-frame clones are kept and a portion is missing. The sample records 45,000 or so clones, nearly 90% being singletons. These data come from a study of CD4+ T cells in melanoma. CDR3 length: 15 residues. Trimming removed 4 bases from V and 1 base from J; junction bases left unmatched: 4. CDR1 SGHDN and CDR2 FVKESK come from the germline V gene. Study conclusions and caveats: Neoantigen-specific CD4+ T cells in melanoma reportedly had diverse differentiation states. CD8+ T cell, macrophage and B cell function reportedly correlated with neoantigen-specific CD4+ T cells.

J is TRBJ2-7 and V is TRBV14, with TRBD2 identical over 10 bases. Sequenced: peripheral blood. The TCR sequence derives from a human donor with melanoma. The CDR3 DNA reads TGTGCCAGCAGCCTTGTAGCGGGGGGTTCCTACGAGCAGTACTTC. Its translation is CASSLVAGGSYEQYF.